The table lists the clone carrying this T cell receptor (beta chain) with a count of one. Then a second PCR, running about 6 to 12 cycles, was carried out with a sample-barcoded 5' primer and a J-beta primer mix. TCRdb called the 5' RACE reads again in MiXCR, with one record for every CDR3 protein. The sample yields roughly 680,000 distinct CDR3 sequences, around 21% seen once. With 5 bases removed from V and 1 base from J, the gap between germline ends came to 11 bases. The germline gives CDR1 MDHEN, CDR2 SYDVKM. This CDR3 is 14 amino acids long. The data originate from a study of blood T cells in healthy people across ages.

This clonotype originated in a man in his sixties or seventies in good health. The chain employs TRBV28 and TRBJ1-2; a possible D gene is TRBD1 (5 bases). Input material: blood. CDR3 residues: CASSPGLVNYGYTF. CDR3 nucleotide sequence: TGTGCCAGCAGTCCGGGACTGGTTAACTATGGCTACACCTTC.